This passage covers 23 T cell receptor beta chains from one sample sequenced in a study of blood T cell repertoires in COVID-19. TCRdb keeps only in-frame clones here, not all; method: immunoSEQ multiplex PCR. This sample has over 150,000 clones, with around 82% found just once. The sample consisted of peripheral blood. Every receptor here comes from a man in his sixties with COVID-19, enrolled during active disease.

Only a few counts were recorded for this clone. CDR3 sequence (DNA): TGCGCCAGCAGCTTGGAAAGGGGAATAGGTTACAATGAGCAGTTCTTC. It codes for CASSLERGIGYNEQFF. V is TRBV5-1 and J is TRBJ2-1; D may be TRBD1 (5 bases). Germline CDR1 reads SGHRS; CDR2 reads YFSETQ. The CDR3 sequence is 16 residues long. Trimming stripped 0 bases from V and 4 bases from J, with 14 bases between. Based on the CDR3 plus reference TRBV5-1 and TRBJ2-1, the full variable domain is KAGVTQTPRYLIKTRGQQVTLSCSPISGHRSVSWYQQTPGQGLQFLFEYFSETQRNKGNFPGRFSGRQFSNSRSEMNVSTLELGDSALYLCASSLERGIGYNEQFFGPGTRLTVL.

The chain is built from TRBV19 and TRBJ1-5, with TRBD1 identical over 10 bases. Germline CDR1 reads LNHDA; CDR2 reads SQIVND (reference sequence). This CDR3 is 12 amino acids long. V lost 5 bases and J lost 15; bases outside the gene matches: 7. Here the CDR3 DNA reads TGTGCCAGTAGTGCGGGGACAGGGGCGCGGCATTTT. Protein product: CASSAGTGARHF.

The V and J genes are TRBV6-6 and TRBJ2-2, with D unresolved. Germline V gives CDR1 MNHNY, CDR2 SVGAGI (reference sequence). The germline V and J ends were trimmed by 3 bases and 0 bases, with 5 bases remaining between them. The CDR3 is 14 amino acids. CDR3 DNA sequence: TGTGCCAGCAGTTATCAGACGAACACCGGGGAGCTGTTTTTT. As protein: CASSYQTNTGELFF.

The rearrangement uses TRBV28 and TRBJ1-2; 7 bases are shared with TRBD1. The length of the CDR3 is 16 residues. The germline V gene has CDR1 MDHEN and CDR2 SYDVKM. The J segment lost 4 bases and the V segment lost 4 bases, leaving 12 bases of the junction unmatched. The CDR3 reads CASSSQTGQGVYGYTF. CDR3 nucleotide sequence: TGTGCCAGCAGTTCTCAGACAGGGCAAGGGGTCTATGGCTACACCTTC.

This chain connects TRBV4-1 to TRBJ2-3, with 10 nucleotides matching TRBD2. CDR1 MGHRA and CDR2 YSYEKL come from the germline V gene. The CDR3 contains 15 residues. The V and J ends lost 5 bases and 0 bases, in that order; junction bases with no gene match: 2. The CDR3 here is CASSDSGRSTDTQYF. The CDR3 DNA is TGCGCCAGCAGCGATAGCGGGAGGAGCACAGATACGCAGTATTTT.

The chain joins TRBV28 to TRBJ1-5; D unresolved. The length of the CDR3 is 16 residues. Trimming cost V 4 bases and J 6 bases, with 19 bases left between them. Germline assignment: CDR1 MDHEN and CDR2 SYDVKM. The CDR3 DNA sequence: TGTGCCAGCAGTTACCCCCCGCGCAGGATGGGTCAGCCCCAGCATTTT. It codes for CASSYPPRRMGQPQHF.

V gene TRBV3-1 (or the pseudogene TRBV3-2) combines with J gene TRBJ2-1, with unresolved D. Germline loops: CDR1 LGHDT, CDR2 YNNKEL (reference sequence). The ends were cut back, 1 base at V and 3 bases at J, with 4 bases in the middle. The CDR3 spans 13 residues. The CDR3 protein is CASSQGLYNEQFF. The CDR3 region has the DNA TGTGCCAGCAGCCAAGGGCTCTACAATGAGCAGTTCTTC.

This clone came up a few times. The rearrangement links TRBV5-6 to TRBJ1-6; 10 bases match TRBD1. The CDR3 runs to 15 residues. Looked up from germline, CDR1 is SGHDT and CDR2 is YYEEEE. J gave up 7 bases and V 2 bases, and 3 bases lay outside the gene matches. As DNA, the CDR3 is TGTGCCAGCAGCTTCCGGGACAGGGGAAATTCACCCCTCCACTTT. Translated, it gives CASSFRDRGNSPLHF.

V and J are TRBV28 and TRBJ1-5; D is unresolved. CDR1 MDHEN and CDR2 SYDVKM come from the germline V gene. Trimming pared 5 bases from V and 0 bases from J, leaving 11 bases between. The CDR3 loop spans 15 amino acids. Here the CDR3 reads CASSLQLYSNQPQHF. The DNA of the CDR3 is TGTGCCAGCAGTCTCCAGTTGTATAGCAATCAGCCCCAGCATTTT.

This chain links TRBV28 with TRBJ2-1; the D gene is possibly TRBD1 (5 bases). V was pared by 6 bases and J by 7 bases, with 10 bases between. This CDR3 comprises 12 residues. Germline V gives CDR1 MDHEN, CDR2 SYDVKM. The DNA for the CDR3 is TGTGCCAGCAGCCAGGGTATTAATGAGCAGTTCTTC. Protein: CASSQGINEQFF.

This chain connects TRBV5-1 to TRBJ1-4; no reliable D call. The CDR3 consists of 16 residues. CDR1 and CDR2 from the germline V gene are SGHRS and YFSETQ. V shed 0 bases and J shed 0 bases, with 9 bases lying between them. As DNA, the CDR3 is TGCGCCAGCAGCTTGGGGAGTAGAGCAACTAATGAAAAACTGTTTTTT. Protein sequence: CASSLGSRATNEKLFF.

The chain recombines TRBV28 with TRBJ2-3, with 9 bases fitting TRBD2. Germline loops: CDR1 MDHEN, CDR2 SYDVKM. Germline trimming cut 10 bases from V and 2 bases from J; bases unmatched to any gene: 13. CDR3 length equals 16 residues. CDR3 protein: CATPLETSGFTDTQYF. In DNA form, the CDR3 reads TGTGCCACCCCCCTTGAGACTAGCGGATTCACAGATACGCAGTATTTT.

This clone has just one count. The chain recombines TRBV2 with TRBJ1-5; 7 bases map to TRBD1. The CDR3 consists of 15 residues. The V segment lost 9 bases and the J segment 1 base; nucleotides outside the gene matches: 9. From germline, CDR1 is SNHLY and CDR2 FYNNEI. This CDR3 is CASQRGGLSNQPQHF. CDR3 DNA: TGTGCCAGTCAAAGAGGGGGCTTAAGCAATCAGCCCCAGCATTTT.

The rearrangement uses TRBV20-1 and TRBJ1-5; D remains ambiguous. The germline V gene has CDR1 DFQATT and CDR2 SNEGSKA (reference sequence). With 3 bases removed from V and 5 bases from J, the gap between germline ends came to 5 bases. There are 11 residues in the CDR3. The CDR3 nucleotides read TGCAGTGCTAGGCGGGATCAGCCCCAGCATTTT. Amino acids: CSARRDQPQHF.

The rearrangement links TRBV6-1 to TRBJ1-2; perhaps TRBD1 as D (5 bases). V was clipped by 3 bases and J by 0 bases, with 11 bases between them. CDR3 length: 15 amino acids. Germline assignment: CDR1 MNHNS and CDR2 SASEGT. This CDR3 is CASSDRQHTNYGYTF. The CDR3 DNA reads as TGTGCCAGCAGTGACAGACAGCACACTAACTATGGCTACACCTTC.

V usage is TRBV4-3 and J usage is TRBJ2-7, with a possible D match to TRBD1 (6 bases). Looked up from germline, CDR1 is LGHNA and CDR2 is YSLEER. Trimming cost V 1 base and J 0 bases, with 10 bases left between them. The CDR3 extends over 15 amino acids. The CDR3 region has the DNA TGCGCCAGCAGCCAAGGGACAGCAAGCTCCTACGAGCAGTACTTC. Its protein is CASSQGTASSYEQYF.

The rearrangement links TRBV12-3 or TRBV12-4 to TRBJ1-2; 12 nucleotides agree with TRBD1. The CDR3 is 12 amino acids. Trimming took 6 bases from V and 8 from J; bases not matched to a gene: 1. CDR3: CASRGTGGGYTF. The CDR3 DNA reads TGTGCCAGCAGGGGGACAGGGGGCGGCTACACCTTC.

The chain combines TRBV20-1 with TRBJ1-1; D not certain. CDR1 DFQATT and CDR2 SNEGSKA come from the germline V gene (reference sequence). The CDR3 has 11 amino acids. The ends were cut back, 7 bases at V and 3 bases at J, with 9 bases in the middle. The CDR3: CSVEEDTEAFF. In DNA form, the CDR3 reads TGCAGTGTTGAAGAGGACACTGAAGCTTTCTTT.

As to this clone: At the DNA level, this CDR3 is encoded by other sequences in the same sample as well. This chain uses TRBV7-2 with TRBJ2-3; D is uncertain. This CDR3 contains 14 residues. CDR1 and CDR2 from the germline V gene are SGHTA and FQGNSA. V shed 1 base and J shed 2 bases, with 7 bases lying between them. Written as DNA, the CDR3 is TGTGCCAGCAGCTTAGGCAGAATCACAGATACGCAGTATTTT. Translating gives CASSLGRITDTQYF.

This rearrangement joins TRBV4-1 to TRBJ2-4; possible D gene TRBD2, 6 bases. Trimming took 7 bases from V and 0 from J, leaving 13 bases between them. The CDR3 runs 15 residues. The germline gives CDR1 MGHRA, CDR2 YSYEKL. The CDR3 protein is CASMGGPQAKNIQYF. The CDR3, as DNA: TGCGCCAGCATGGGGGGACCGCAAGCCAAAAACATTCAGTACTTC.

The chain has TRBV6-1 and TRBJ1-5; D is undetermined. The CDR3 consists of 14 residues. The germline V gene encodes CDR1 MNHNS and CDR2 SASEGT. V gave up 2 bases and J gave up 4 bases, with 9 bases separating them. CDR3 region: CASSENSWNQPQHF. CDR3 nucleotides: TGTGCCAGCAGTGAAAACAGTTGGAATCAGCCCCAGCATTTT.

V and J are TRBV30 and TRBJ2-1; 13 bases align to TRBD2. This CDR3 is built from 20 residues. Germline assignment: CDR1 GTSNPN and CDR2 SVGIG (reference sequence). Trimming took 2 bases from V and 0 from J; bases not matched to a gene: 13. CDR3 loop: CAWSPPGTSGIARSYNEQFF. The CDR3 DNA reads TGTGCCTGGAGTCCTCCCGGGACTAGCGGGATCGCGCGCTCCTACAATGAGCAGTTCTTC.

The CDR3 sequence: CASSPRGGTYNEQFF. In DNA, the CDR3 is TGTGCCAGCAGCCCCCGGGGGGGGACATACAATGAGCAGTTCTTC. The chain is built from TRBV3-1 (or the pseudogene TRBV3-2) and TRBJ2-1; 8 bases are a match to TRBD2. Germline V gene data show CDR1 as LGHDT and CDR2 as YNNKEL (reference sequence). Trimming removed 4 bases from V and 4 bases from J; junction bases left unmatched: 6. This CDR3 has 15 residues.